The entry below gives a single T cell receptor beta chain sequence along with its context. Its antigen target is currently unknown. It has no much larger one-base neighbor in the sample; base qualities were not kept. From the cysteine up to the phenylalanine, the CDR3 has a length of 14 residues. Solely the CDR3 DNA is kept, with 42 bases framed from the first base. From the germline V gene (reference sequence), CDR1 is SEHNR and CDR2 is FQNEAQ. The V end gives up 5 bases and the J end 8 bases, leaving 9 bases in the junction not matched to a gene. The cohort comprised 670 or so healthy bone marrow donors. Cohort members were all nominally healthy when sampled, although unrecorded immune exposures were likely present. The donor was CMV seronegative and belonged to the group of 352 seronegative cohort members. Each donor provided a peripheral blood sample, and peripheral blood mononuclear cells were used for TCR beta sequencing. The Qiagen DNeasy Blood Extraction Kit was used to extract genomic DNA from the blood cell samples.

The library was prepared using the immunoSEQ multiplex PCR assay. For the multiplex PCR, a mixture combining 60 forward primers for TCR Vbeta segments and 13 reverse primers for TCR Jbeta segments was used. The CDR3 region of rearranged TCR beta genes was amplified from genomic DNA with a multiplex PCR assay. The Illumina HiSeq System was used to sequence the amplified TCR beta libraries as 87-base-pair reads. The paper's data handling went like this. A later analysis tallied around 82 million unique TCR beta chains across the 600 to 700 repertoires, and about 10 million of those chains were shared by two or more donors. Raw reads were error-corrected and collapsed into unique sequences with a nearest-neighbor algorithm that merged closely related sequences to remove PCR and sequencing errors. V, D and J gene segments were assigned by aligning CDR3 sequences to IMGT reference sequences. For a sequence to be retained, a match of at least six nucleotides was required to both a V gene segment and a J gene segment. A rearrangement counted as productive if the CDR3 had no stop codons and remained in frame with V and J, and every other rearrangement counted as non-productive. Following IMGT convention, CDR3 was defined as the stretch from the second conserved V-encoded cysteine to the conserved J-encoded phenylalanine. In an earlier analysis of 587 of the donors, sequences lacking an unambiguous match to a single V gene segment were excluded. In an earlier analysis of 587 of the donors, a V segment was called functional when productive rearrangements were above 56.7%, and segregating when the standard deviation between donors exceeded 5%. A statistical classification framework was built for diagnosing cytomegalovirus status from the catalog of TCR beta chain sequences. In a later analysis, V and J genes were assigned by comparing TCR nucleotide sequences against IMGT/GENE-DB human TR gene sequences. A later analysis assigned CDR3 sequences and most-parsimonious VDJ recombination scenarios with the TCRdist pipeline. In a later analysis, every TCR beta chain was defined by the combination of its CDR3 amino acid sequence and its V-gene family, and reads without a unique V-gene family were dropped. In a later analysis, around 600 highly shared, low-generation-probability nucleotide sequences were removed to address suspected cross-contamination and a sequencing artifact. In a later analysis, a clonal expansion index was calculated for each public chain from normalized within-repertoire ranks of inferred template counts. A later analysis computed generation probabilities with a VDJ recombination model fitted to out-of-frame rearrangements, and checked the results against IGoR. Hypergeometric tests were used in a later analysis to score TCR-TCR, TCR-HLA and TCR-CMV co-occurrence, with a repertoire-size bias correction applied to the TCR pairs. A later analysis estimated false discovery rates by permuting HLA or CMV assignments 20 times. A later analysis grouped co-occurring TCRs with DBSCAN, adding TCRdist sequence similarity when clustering within HLA-allele-positive subsets. Repertoires with fewer than 30,000 or more than 120,000 public chains were left out of co-occurrence clustering, as were five repertoires with anomalous nucleotide sharing. TCRdb re-hosts the immuneACCESS table, in-frame sequences only. Its copies lack some clones; in the studies checked, an unresolved V gene accounts for under half of them, and the cause for the rest is not known. V and J calls and clone size are given by that table; D and trimming were obtained from the DNA. In this sample the table shows around 220,000 clones, 65% to 80% of which occur a single time. The ten largest account for roughly a sixth of the sample.

The sample belongs to a study of cytomegalovirus exposure and HLA in healthy donors (dated by TCRdb to 2016 to 2017). Regarding the complete study: An earlier analysis of approximately 640 of the donors reported more than 250 Gb of sequence data and 117 million unique TCR beta sequences from 150 million to 200 million T cells. An early release that covered about 600 HLA-typed donors contained approximately 320 gigabases of sequencing data and tens of millions of unique TCR sequences. The genetic ancestry cluster associated with self-reported Caucasian donors included about 84% of the roughly 360 genotyped donors. The study was designed to test whether signatures of past pathogen exposure could be identified by cataloging public T cell receptors. Using immunosequencing, the study profiled T cell repertoires from 550 to 750 subjects and related those repertoires to cytomegalovirus serostatus. A separate validation cohort of 100 to 150 different subjects was used in addition to the approximately 610-subject first cohort. To predict cytomegalovirus infection status, the study brought together high-throughput TCR immunosequencing, statistical association of individual TCRs with disease status, and machine learning. To study patterns of TCR occurrence, a later analysis re-analyzed previously published TCR beta repertoires from several hundred donors and added high-resolution HLA genotyping. In the later analysis, no new phenotypic data were used to find candidate immune exposures; instead, reliance was placed on TCR beta sequences and their occurrence across donors. An earlier analysis of more than 450 of the donors used high-throughput TCR beta sequencing to judge whether each TCR beta V gene segment behaved as functional or pseudogenic. Donor age, sex, ethnicity and CMV serostatus were compiled together with the repertoire data. A later genetic analysis used genome-wide SNP genotypes for 398 of the 666 donors, treating that subset as a discovery cohort. All discovery cohort repertoires had been generated using a single sequencing platform. HLA typing included class I and class II loci at four-digit resolution. Typing coverage differed by locus: A, B, C, DRB1 and DQB1 were typed in roughly 620-630 donors, DQA1 in 500 to 550, DPA1 in 600 to 610, and DPB1 in 400 to 490. Four to six DR-DQ haplotypes were handled as single units for association and clustering, since linkage in the cohort was strong. Among some 400 genotyped donors of the cohort, an average of approximately 240,000 unique TCR beta nucleotide sequences was sequenced per donor, of which 15% to 20% were non-productive. Summary of the overall study and its limitations: At a false discovery rate of 0.05, a later analysis linked roughly 17,000 TCR beta sequences to specific HLA alleles. Immune exposure information for the cohort was limited to CMV serostatus. HLA typing was unavailable for some donors at each locus, so association tests used only the typed subset. In a later analysis, several top co-occurrence clusters were reported to appear linked to parvovirus B19, influenza, CMV and Epstein-Barr virus. Some IMGT-functional V segments, including TRBV6-2 and TRBV6-3, could not be told apart with the 87-base-pair reads, so those segments were excluded. Sequencing depth was assumed to be roughly uniform across donors in the presence/absence analyses, though that assumption may not hold. Most TCR sequences were seen in very few donors, while some public TCRs were found in many individuals. In a later analysis, the rate of TCR association differed among HLA loci, with DRB1 alleles having the most associated TCRs and HLA-C alleles having the fewest. The sequencing pipeline was judged likely to have produced a cluster of highly shared sequence variants as a technical artifact. A later analysis found that most CMV-associated TCR beta chains appeared HLA-restricted, with HLA associations seemingly driven largely by CMV exposure. Roughly 17 rarely observed V segments, including chromosome 9 orphons, were excluded from the earlier analysis of several hundred of the donors because counts were too low. A later genetic analysis reported fewer N-insertions in productive TCRs among donors in an Asian-associated ancestry cluster than the approximately 700-donor mean. In a later genetic analysis, a missense DCLRE1C variant was associated with V-gene and J-gene trimming of TCR beta chains, and the association was replicated in an independent cohort. Cytomegalovirus status was reported to be diagnosed by the classifier with high specificity and sensitivity in both the original and validation cohorts. The authors suggested that the approach could potentially be extended to other disease states and immunological phenotypes. When HLA alleles, especially DR and DQ, strongly co-occurred, TCR associations were difficult to assign to individual alleles. Three of the identified cytomegalovirus-associated TCR beta chains were confirmed in vitro to be specific for cytomegalovirus antigens. The cohort was sequenced for TCR beta chains only, and without alpha or paired-chain data the features that could be detected were limited. The study listed approximately 150 TCR beta chains as associated with cytomegalovirus. Correlated functional status among segregating V segments might be attributable to linkage disequilibrium, but an unknown experimental factor could not be ruled out. Compared with equally common non-associated chains, HLA-associated TCR beta chains in a later analysis were more clonally expanded and had lower generation probabilities. An earlier analysis of approximately 500 of the donors showed that most TCR beta V segments appeared in productive rearrangements either about 90% or about 30% of the time, which broadly matched IMGT annotations. A further reported finding was that TCR beta sequences accurately predicted the HLA-A and HLA-B alleles for most subjects in the first cohort.

Recombination connected TRBV7-9 to TRBJ2-1; 7 bases in the middle match TRBD1. The receptor was isolated from a man between 35 and 55 years old in good health and CMV-seronegative. Sequencing input: PBMCs. The CDR3 protein sequence reads: CASSGRTGFDEQFF. The DNA sequence is TGTGCCAGCAGCGGCCGGACAGGCTTCGATGAGCAGTTCTTC. The variable domain in full, with residues beyond the CDR3 obtained from the reference TRBV7-9 and TRBJ2-1 genes, is DTGVSQNPRHKITKRGQNVTFRCDPISEHNRLYWYRQTLGQGPEFLTYFQNEAQLEKSRLLSDRFSAERPKGSFSTLEIQRTEQGDSAMYLCASSGRTGFDEQFFGPGTRLTVL.